This TCR beta chain was identified in a study of regulatory T cells in long-lasting Graves disease. This clonotype was counted ten times or more. Its antigen is currently unknown. General observations from the study: Among persistent patients, a larger number of public clonotypes were shared (about 3,000) than among newly diagnosed patients (about 970). Analysis covered peripheral blood alone, not thyroid tissue.

V was pared by 2 bases and J by 8 bases, with 16 bases between. The germline V gene has CDR1 MNHEY and CDR2 SVGEGT. The CDR3 has 14 residues. Time point reported: persistent/refractory GD, antithyroid drugs over 5 years with positive TRAb. Extracted PBMC RNA gave rise to the TCR library. Arm-PCR of CDR3 regions and iRepertoire HTBI primers were the basis on which TCR beta libraries were built. TCRdb used MiXCR to reprocess the multiplex PCR reads, holding one entry per CDR3 protein. Here the sample spans 350,000 to 450,000 distinct CDR3 sequences, roughly 20% being singletons. The chain uses TRBV6-2 or TRBV6-3 and TRBJ2-7; D might be TRBD2 (5 bases). The sequences come from peripheral blood mononuclear cells (PBMCs), collected when the disease was refractory, from a patient treated with antithyroid drugs. This clonotype was sampled from a female donor with Graves disease. The CDR3 is CASSYGLNEGKQYF. CDR3 DNA: TGTGCCAGCAGTTACGGGCTAAACGAGGGCAAGCAGTACTTC.